A single sample gave rise to the 29 T cell receptor beta chains below, sequenced in a study of shared clonotypes between healthy human individuals. Sequencing used immunoSEQ multiplex PCR; TCRdb keeps in-frame clones, though not all of them. The sample lists some 650,000 clones, around 97% occurring once. Sequenced input: naive CD4+ T cells sorted from blood. The subset here: CD45RA+ positively selected. The source of these receptors is a woman aged 30 to 39 in good health.

This chain connects TRBV4-1 to TRBJ1-2; maybe TRBD1 (5 bases). CDR3 size: 15 residues. Germline-derived CDR1 and CDR2 are MGHRA and YSYEKL. V was pared by 4 bases and J by 5 bases, with 17 bases between. The CDR3 DNA sequence: TGCGCCAGCAGCCGAGGCGGGGGGGGAGGTTATGGCTACACCTTC. Translating it yields CASSRGGGGGYGYTF.

About this clone itself: The same CDR3 arises from other DNA sequences in this sample as well. This chain links TRBV5-4 with TRBJ2-1, with TRBD2 matching 11 bases. The junction had 4 bases not matched to a gene; V was cut back by 4 bases and J by 4 bases. The length of the CDR3 is 15 residues. CDR1 and CDR2 (germline): SGHNT, YYREEE (reference sequence). CDR3 amino acids: CASSLTSGGYNEQFF. CDR3 in DNA: TGTGCCAGCAGCCTTACTAGCGGGGGTTACAATGAGCAGTTCTTC.

V is TRBV6-5 and J is TRBJ1-5, with D maybe TRBD1 (6 bases). CDR1 and CDR2 (germline): MNHEY, SVGAGI. The CDR3 is 14 amino acids. The V and J ends lost 6 bases and 5 bases respectively, with 14 bases between them. The CDR3 bases are TGTGCCAGCAGGCACAGGGTCGTCCATCAGCCCCAGCATTTT. Translated: CASRHRVVHQPQHF.

The gene calls are TRBV19 and TRBJ1-2; D remains unclear. Trimming left V 1 base short and J 0 bases short, with 9 bases between. Germline V gives CDR1 LNHDA, CDR2 SQIVND (reference sequence). This CDR3 comprises 15 residues. For the CDR3, the DNA is TGTGCCAGTAGTATAGGTCACAGCGCTAACTATGGCTACACCTTC. Protein sequence: CASSIGHSANYGYTF.

V usage is TRBV9 and J usage is TRBJ2-7; D unresolved. This CDR3 spans 15 amino acids. CDR1 and CDR2 (germline): SGDLS, YYNGEE. Trimming took 4 bases from V and 2 from J, leaving 16 bases between them. DNA for the CDR3: TGTGCCAGCAGCTCACACCCGGGCCCTACCTACGAGCAGTACTTC. Encoded protein: CASSSHPGPTYEQYF.

The chain has TRBV6-5 and TRBJ2-5; D call uncertain. This CDR3 has 15 residues. Trimming removed 1 base from V and 0 bases from J, with 9 bases in between. Germline CDR1 is MNHEY and CDR2 is SVGAGI. CDR3 sequence reads: CASSYFSRNQETQYF. CDR3 sequence (DNA): TGTGCCAGCAGTTACTTTTCGAGGAACCAAGAGACCCAGTACTTC.

Notes on this clone: Other DNA sequences in this specimen translate into the identical CDR3. CDR3 nucleotides: TGCGCCAGCAGCTTGGCCCCCGGTCAAGAGACCCAGTACTTC. Amino acids: CASSLAPGQETQYF. The chain uses TRBV5-1 and TRBJ2-5; D is undetermined. The V and J ends lost 0 bases and 2 bases respectively, with 8 bases between them. Per germline, CDR1 SGHRS and CDR2 YFSETQ. The CDR3 sequence is 14 residues long.

CDR3 amino acids: CASSIAGALSYEQYF. CDR3 sequence (DNA): TGTGCCAGTAGTATAGCGGGGGCTCTCTCCTACGAGCAGTACTTC. The chain has TRBV19 and TRBJ2-7; the D call may be TRBD1 or TRBD2 (6 bases each). V dropped 1 base and J dropped 0 bases, with 10 bases sitting between them. Looked up from germline, CDR1 is LNHDA and CDR2 is SQIVND (reference sequence). The CDR3 runs 15 residues.

This clone was counted a single time. This chain uses TRBV7-2 with TRBJ2-5; the match to TRBD2 covers 7 bases. Trimming took 2 bases from V and 2 from J; bases not matched to a gene: 5. The CDR3 is 15 amino acids. The germline V gene encodes CDR1 SGHTA and CDR2 FQGNSA. Written as DNA, the CDR3 is TGTGCCAGCAGCTTAAGGGGCGGGAGTCAAGAGACCCAGTACTTC. This translates into CASSLRGGSQETQYF. Using reference TRBV7-2 and TRBJ2-5 for the parts outside the CDR3, the full variable domain is GAGVSQSPSNKVTEKGKDVELRCDPISGHTALYWYRQSLGQGLEFLIYFQGNSAPDKSGLPSDRFSAERTGGSVSTLTIQRTQQEDSAVYLCASSLRGGSQETQYFGPGTRLLVL.

This clone was seen only once. Other DNA sequences in this sample translate to the same CDR3. This sequence joins TRBV6-5 and TRBJ2-3; D not certain. CDR3 length: 13 amino acids. From germline, CDR1 is MNHEY and CDR2 SVGAGI. The V end was cut by 0 bases, the J end by 3 bases, with 4 bases between. CDR3 sequence (DNA): TGTGCCAGCAGTTACTCGGGGACAGATACGCAGTATTTT. This codes for CASSYSGTDTQYF.

This chain joins TRBV7-3 and TRBJ1-5; D remains ambiguous. V lost 2 bases to trimming and J lost 5 bases, with 7 bases between them. This CDR3 is built from 13 residues. CDR1 is SGHTA, CDR2 FQGTGA, per germline. This CDR3 reads CASSLDVYQPQHF. The CDR3, as DNA: TGTGCCAGCAGCTTAGACGTATATCAGCCCCAGCATTTT.

This rearrangement joins TRBV11-2 to TRBJ1-1; maybe TRBD1 (6 bases). Between the trimmed V and J ends, which lost 5 bases and 5 bases, there was a span of 9 bases. CDR1 is SGHAT, CDR2 FQNNGV, per germline. The CDR3 consists of 12 residues. The CDR3 spells CASSHRATEAFF. In DNA form, the CDR3 reads TGTGCCAGCAGCCACAGGGCTACTGAAGCTTTCTTT.

The chain uses TRBV9 and TRBJ2-7; unclear D gene. The CDR3 consists of 15 residues. Trimming left V 0 bases short and J 4 bases short, with 14 bases between. Germline assignment: CDR1 SGDLS and CDR2 YYNGEE. The CDR3 loop is CASSVGLSPTYEQYF. The CDR3 bases are TGTGCCAGCAGCGTAGGTCTATCGCCTACTTACGAGCAGTACTTC.

V usage is TRBV7-9 and J usage is TRBJ1-5; D call uncertain. The V gene's germline CDR1 is SEHNR and CDR2 FQNEAQ (reference sequence). Trimming took 6 bases from V and 5 from J, leaving 11 bases between them. The CDR3 is 13 amino acids. The CDR3 here is CASSSDLYQPQHF. CDR3 nucleotides: TGTGCCAGCAGTTCGGACCTATATCAGCCCCAGCATTTT.

The chain combines TRBV5-1 with TRBJ2-1, with D possibly matching TRBD2 (6 bases). Germline loops: CDR1 SGHRS, CDR2 YFSETQ. This CDR3 has 17 residues. The ends were cut back, 0 bases at V and 6 bases at J, with 19 bases in the middle. DNA of the CDR3: TGCGCCAGCAGCTTGGGCGTGGCTCCCGAAGCGGGCAATGAGCAGTTCTTC. Translating gives CASSLGVAPEAGNEQFF.

The rearrangement links TRBV28 to TRBJ2-3; TRBD2 matches at 11 bases. There are 16 residues in the CDR3. Germline lookup yields CDR1 MDHEN and CDR2 SYDVKM. The ends lost 2 bases at V and 4 bases at J; junction bases unmatched: 5. In nucleotides, the CDR3 is TGTGCCAGCAGTTTAACTAGCGGGAGAGACCCAGATACGCAGTATTTT. Amino acid sequence: CASSLTSGRDPDTQYF.

CDR3 nucleotides: TGTGCCAGCAGCTTGGCCGGACTCGGGGGAAACACCATATATTTT. This encodes CASSLAGLGGNTIYF. The V call is TRBV5-8, the J call TRBJ1-3; D unresolved. The CDR3 runs to 15 residues. Germline CDR1 SGHTS, CDR2 YDEGEE. Trimming stripped 0 bases from V and 4 bases from J, with 11 bases between.

The chain uses TRBV27 and TRBJ2-7; no definite D call. CDR1 MNHEY and CDR2 SMNVEV come from the germline V gene (reference sequence). With 6 bases removed from V and 0 bases from J, the gap between germline ends came to 15 bases. The CDR3 spans 15 residues. The CDR3 loop reads CASSYTRADSYEQYF. The DNA for the CDR3 is TGTGCCAGCAGCTACACAAGGGCGGACTCCTACGAGCAGTACTTC.

The V and J genes are TRBV27 and TRBJ2-5; 7 positions match TRBD1. CDR3 length: 14 amino acids. Germline CDR1 MNHEY, CDR2 SMNVEV (reference sequence). J lost 5 bases, V lost 2 bases, and 5 bases had no gene match. The CDR3 reads CASSLNTGAETQYF. Written as DNA, the CDR3 is TGTGCCAGCAGTTTAAATACAGGGGCGGAGACCCAGTACTTC.

The rearrangement uses TRBV27 and TRBJ2-7, with 10 bases lining up with TRBD2. V shed 2 bases and J 3 bases; nucleotides not matched to a gene: 1. Germline V CDR1 and CDR2: MNHEY, SMNVEV (reference sequence). The CDR3 is 14 amino acids. In DNA form, the CDR3 reads TGTGCCAGCAGTTTACTAGCGGGGGACTACGAGCAGTACTTC. This translates into CASSLLAGDYEQYF.

The rearrangement uses TRBV25-1 and TRBJ1-6; D is ambiguous. The V gene lost 9 bases and the J gene lost 0 bases, with 3 bases spanning the gap. The CDR3 runs to 12 residues. Germline V gene sequence: CDR1 MGHDK, CDR2 SYGVNS. The CDR3 DNA is TGTGCCAGTTCCTCCTATAATTCACCCCTCCACTTT. Protein: CASSSYNSPLHF.

The rearrangement joins TRBV4-1 to TRBJ1-1; TRBD1 matches 8 bases. Trimming at V came to 1 base and at J to 1 base, leaving 5 bases not matched to a gene. The germline V gene has CDR1 MGHRA and CDR2 YSYEKL. The CDR3 contains 16 residues. The CDR3 loop is CASSQVTRGRNTEAFF. The CDR3, as DNA: TGCGCCAGCAGCCAAGTGACCAGGGGGCGGAACACTGAAGCTTTCTTT.

The chain's CDR3 is CATPSGGGGNTIYF. The CDR3 DNA sequence: TGTGCCACCCCGTCTGGGGGAGGTGGAAACACCATATATTTT. The chain has TRBV14 and TRBJ1-3; D is perhaps TRBD1 (5 bases). This CDR3 comprises 14 residues. Germline-derived CDR1 and CDR2 are SGHDN and FVKESK. The germline V and J ends were trimmed by 10 bases and 3 bases, with 16 bases remaining between them.

J is TRBJ1-5 and V is TRBV19; D is possibly TRBD1 (5 bases). The CDR3 extends over 14 amino acids. Germline assignment: CDR1 LNHDA and CDR2 SQIVND (reference sequence). Trimming stripped 3 bases from V and 1 base from J, with 7 bases between. CDR3 loop: CASSMTESNQPQHF. The CDR3 nucleotides are TGTGCCAGTAGTATGACAGAAAGCAATCAGCCCCAGCATTTT.

The chain uses TRBV11-3 and TRBJ2-5; weak D call: TRBD2 (6 bases). V was clipped by 5 bases and J by 1 base, with 11 bases between them. Germline V gene data show CDR1 as SGHNT and CDR2 as YENEEA. There are 14 residues in the CDR3. The CDR3 region is CASSPGLLQETQYF. CDR3 DNA: TGTGCCAGCAGCCCGGGACTCCTCCAAGAGACCCAGTACTTC.

In this sample, this clone turned up once. The genes are TRBV28 and TRBJ1-1; D unresolved. The V and J ends lost 1 base and 4 bases respectively, with 10 bases between them. The CDR3 contains 14 residues. Germline V gene data show CDR1 as MDHEN and CDR2 as SYDVKM. The chain's CDR3 is CASSLSQISTEAFF. In DNA, the CDR3 is TGTGCCAGCAGTTTATCCCAGATAAGCACTGAAGCTTTCTTT.

This clone appeared once. CDR3 amino acids: CASSKQGTGNTIYF. Here the CDR3 DNA reads TGTGCCAGCAGTAAACAGGGAACCGGAAACACCATATATTTT. The chain joins TRBV6-6 to TRBJ1-3, with a possible D match to TRBD1 (6 bases). Trimming removed 5 bases from V and 4 bases from J, with 12 bases in between. The CDR3 length is 14 residues. Germline V CDR1 and CDR2: MNHNY, SVGAGI (reference sequence).

The genes are TRBV11-3 and TRBJ2-1; 8 bases fit TRBD1. The length of the CDR3 is 17 residues. V was pared by 5 bases and J by 2 bases, with 11 bases of the junction left unmatched. Germline V lookup: CDR1 SGHNT, CDR2 YENEEA. The DNA for the CDR3 is TGTGCCAGCAGCCCTAGCCCAGGGGGCTACCCCTACAATGAGCAGTTCTTC. This codes for CASSPSPGGYPYNEQFF. Using reference TRBV11-3 and TRBJ2-1 for the parts outside the CDR3, the full variable domain is EAGVVQSPRYKIIEKKQPVAFWCNPISGHNTLYWYLQNLGQGPELLIRYENEEAVDDSQLPKDRFSAERLKGVDSTLKIQPAELGDSAVYLCASSPSPGGYPYNEQFFGPGTRLTVL.

This clone was seen just once. The same CDR3 is also encoded by other DNA sequences in this sample. V usage is TRBV15 and J usage is TRBJ1-1; 7 bases line up with TRBD1. The V and J ends lost 3 bases and 11 bases, in that order; junction bases with no gene match: 9. CDR3 length: 13 amino acids. Germline lookup yields CDR1 LNHNV and CDR2 YYDKDF (reference sequence). The CDR3, as DNA: TGTGCCACCAGCAGGAACAGGGGTTCCGGTGCTTTCTTT. Encoded protein: CATSRNRGSGAFF.